Presented here are 16 T cell receptor beta chains from one specimen sequenced in a study of cytomegalovirus exposure and HLA in healthy donors (TCRdb year 2017). The library came from the immunoSEQ multiplex PCR assay. Entries here come from immuneACCESS through TCRdb and include only in-frame sequences with V and J called. Some clones fail to appear in such tables; in the studies checked, an unresolved V gene covers under half of the shortfall, and the cause of the remainder is unknown. The sample table lists about 110,000 clones, roughly 90% of them with a count of one. The ten largest clones take up about 1.5% of the sample. Sequenced sample: PBMCs. The receptors stem from a woman aged 25 to 39 in good health and CMV-seropositive.

The CDR3 sequence: CAWSVVRGSWAGELFF. CDR3 sequence (DNA): TGTGCCTGGAGTGTAGTTAGGGGGAGTTGGGCCGGGGAGCTGTTTTTT. The genes are TRBV30 and TRBJ2-2; D might be TRBD1 (6 bases). Germline values: CDR1 GTSNPN, CDR2 SVGIG (reference sequence). Trimming took off 0 bases at V and 6 bases at J, with 17 bases between the two ends. The CDR3 totals 16 residues.

V usage is TRBV29-1 and J usage is TRBJ2-5; D is unresolved. The CDR3 has 13 amino acids. CDR1 is SQVTM and CDR2 is ANQGSEA in the germline V gene. V lost 3 bases to trimming and J lost 7 bases, with 15 bases between them. The CDR3 loop is CSVESKRFATQYF. For the CDR3, the DNA is TGCAGCGTTGAGTCTAAACGGTTCGCGACCCAGTACTTC.

The CDR3 nucleotides read TGTGCCAGTAGTAAGGGGACAGGCAACTACGAGCAGTACTTC. It is translated as CASSKGTGNYEQYF. The chain links TRBV19 to TRBJ2-7, with 8 bases aligning to TRBD1. V lost 4 bases, J lost 3 bases, and 5 bases stayed unmatched. The CDR3 length is 14 residues. The germline V gene has CDR1 LNHDA and CDR2 SQIVND (reference sequence).

The genes are TRBV4-1 and TRBJ2-7; 12 bases are shared with TRBD1. The germline V gene encodes CDR1 MGHRA and CDR2 YSYEKL. V was clipped by 0 bases and J by 4 bases; unmatched bases: 16. The CDR3 has 20 residues. CDR3 DNA: TGCGCCAGCAGCCAAGAGGCCCGAATCTGGGGGACAGGGGGCGAGTACGAGCAGTACTTC. It yields the protein CASSQEARIWGTGGEYEQYF.

The chain couples TRBV9 to TRBJ2-1; 8 bases are shared with TRBD2. V lost 0 bases, J lost 0 bases, and 5 bases stayed unmatched. Germline lookup yields CDR1 SGDLS and CDR2 YYNGEE. The CDR3 consists of 17 residues. DNA for the CDR3: TGTGCCAGCAGCGTAGGGGGGACTAGTCACTCCTACAATGAGCAGTTCTTC. Translated: CASSVGGTSHSYNEQFF.

The CDR3 here is CASSLGTGLGNQPQHF. In DNA form, the CDR3 reads TGCGCCAGCAGCTTAGGTACAGGTCTGGGCAATCAGCCCCAGCATTTT. The chain carries TRBV5-1 and TRBJ1-5, with a possible D match to TRBD1 (5 bases). The V gene's germline CDR1 is SGHRS and CDR2 YFSETQ. CDR3 length equals 16 residues. With 2 bases removed from V and 2 bases from J, the gap between germline ends came to 14 bases. Using reference TRBV5-1 and TRBJ1-5 for the parts outside the CDR3, the full variable domain is KAGVTQTPRYLIKTRGQQVTLSCSPISGHRSVSWYQQTPGQGLQFLFEYFSETQRNKGNFPGRFSGRQFSNSRSEMNVSTLELGDSALYLCASSLGTGLGNQPQHFGDGTRLSIL.

The J gene is TRBJ2-3, the V gene TRBV27; perhaps TRBD1 as D (5 bases). This CDR3 comprises 17 residues. Trimming removed 6 bases from V and 6 bases from J, with 25 bases in between. CDR1 MNHEY and CDR2 SMNVEV come from the germline V gene (reference sequence). The CDR3 bases are TGTGCCAGCAGCCTTGGCGGCGGCAGGGTCCCTTCGGATACGCAGTATTTT. Its protein product is CASSLGGGRVPSDTQYF.

The chain carries TRBV6-5 and TRBJ2-7, with D unresolved. The V and J ends lost 2 bases and 4 bases respectively, with 9 bases between them. Germline CDR1 MNHEY, CDR2 SVGAGI. The CDR3 sequence is 13 residues long. CDR3 loop: CASSYAIRYEQYF. The CDR3 DNA reads as TGTGCCAGCAGTTACGCGATTCGTTACGAGCAGTACTTC.

This chain joins TRBV7-2 and TRBJ1-3, with 10 bases identical to TRBD1. Trimming cost V 5 bases and J 7 bases; bases outside gene matches: 2. The germline gives CDR1 SGHTA, CDR2 FQGNSA. The CDR3 has 13 residues. CDR3 region: CASSGGQGNTIYF. The CDR3 DNA follows: TGTGCCAGCAGCGGGGGACAGGGGAACACCATATATTTT.

This sequence joins TRBV9 and TRBJ1-2; possibly TRBD1 for D (5 bases). The length of the CDR3 is 12 residues. The V gene lost 5 bases and the J gene lost 6 bases, with 11 bases spanning the gap. Germline V gene data show CDR1 as SGDLS and CDR2 as YYNGEE. The CDR3 region is CASRDGQNGYTF. CDR3 DNA: TGTGCCAGCAGGGACGGACAAAATGGCTACACCTTC.

Details on this clone: Since the CDR3 does not end with the conserved phenylalanine or tryptophan, this likely comes from a read error. This chain uses TRBV30 with TRBJ1-2, with D uncertain. With 1 base removed from V and 1 base from J, the gap between germline ends came to 10 bases. The CDR3 has 14 amino acids. Germline loops: CDR1 GTSNPN, CDR2 SVGIG (reference sequence). For the CDR3, the DNA is TGTGCCTGGAGTGCGGCCAGCTTTAACTATGGCTACACCCTC. It yields the protein CAWSAASFNYGYTL.

The rearrangement uses TRBV9 and TRBJ2-1; no firm D call. Germline V gene sequence: CDR1 SGDLS, CDR2 YYNGEE. Trimming stripped 2 bases from V and 0 bases from J, with 12 bases between. This CDR3 comprises 16 residues. For the CDR3, the DNA is TGTGCCAGCAGCGTTTCAGGTCTGAGCTCCTACAATGAGCAGTTCTTC. Its translation is CASSVSGLSSYNEQFF.

This rearrangement joins TRBV4-3 to TRBJ2-3; D perhaps matches TRBD2 (7 bases). The germline CDR1 and CDR2 sequences are LGHNA and YSLEER. V lost 9 bases to trimming and J lost 5 bases, with 18 bases between them. This CDR3 has 14 amino acids. As DNA, the CDR3 is TGCGCCAGTTCGAGTGGGGGGGCCCGAGATACGCAGTATTTT. Protein: CASSSGGARDTQYF.

The count of this clone is one. This chain connects TRBV7-2 to TRBJ2-2; 7 bases are a match to TRBD1. There are 13 residues in the CDR3. V shed 10 bases and J 5 bases; nucleotides not matched to a gene: 7. Germline V gene lookup returns CDR1 SGHTA and CDR2 FQGNSA. The DNA of the CDR3 is TGTGCCAACCTGGACAGGCGGACCGGGGAGCTGTTTTTT. As protein: CANLDRRTGELFF. Based on the CDR3 plus reference TRBV7-2 and TRBJ2-2, the full variable domain is GAGVSQSPSNKVTEKGKDVELRCDPISGHTALYWYRQSLGQGLEFLIYFQGNSAPDKSGLPSDRFSAERTGGSVSTLTIQRTQQEDSAVYLCANLDRRTGELFFGEGSRLTVL.

The J gene is TRBJ2-7, the V gene TRBV9, with TRBD1 as a possible D gene (6 bases). The CDR3 sequence is 14 residues long. Trimming removed 0 bases at V and 5 bases at J, with 12 bases between. Germline V gene sequence: CDR1 SGDLS, CDR2 YYNGEE. Here the CDR3 DNA reads TGTGCCAGCAGCGTAGGGCTCAGGGGACACGAGCAGTACTTC. Its protein product is CASSVGLRGHEQYF.

V usage is TRBV5-4 and J usage is TRBJ2-5; D perhaps matches TRBD2 (5 bases). The CDR3 totals 12 residues. In germline, CDR1 is SGHNT, CDR2 YYREEE (reference sequence). V was clipped by 5 bases and J by 4 bases, with 9 bases between them. The CDR3 is CASSRGSETQYF. CDR3 sequence (DNA): TGTGCCAGCAGTCGCGGGTCAGAGACCCAGTACTTC.